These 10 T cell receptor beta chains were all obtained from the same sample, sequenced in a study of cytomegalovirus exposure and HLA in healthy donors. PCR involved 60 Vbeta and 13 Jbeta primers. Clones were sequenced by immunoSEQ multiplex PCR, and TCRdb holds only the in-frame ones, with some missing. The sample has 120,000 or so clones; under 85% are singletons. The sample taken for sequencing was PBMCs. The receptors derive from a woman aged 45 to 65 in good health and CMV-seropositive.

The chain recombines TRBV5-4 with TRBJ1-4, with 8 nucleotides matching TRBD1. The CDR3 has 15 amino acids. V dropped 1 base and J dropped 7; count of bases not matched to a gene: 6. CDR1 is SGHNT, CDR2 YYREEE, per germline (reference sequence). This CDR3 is CASSLQGARGEKLFF. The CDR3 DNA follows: TGTGCCAGCAGCTTGCAGGGGGCGCGGGGTGAAAAACTGTTTTTT.

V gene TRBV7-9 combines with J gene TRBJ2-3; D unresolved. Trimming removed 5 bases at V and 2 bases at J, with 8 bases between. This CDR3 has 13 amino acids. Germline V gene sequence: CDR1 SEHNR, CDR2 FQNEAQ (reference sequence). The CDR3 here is CASSLPPTDTQYF. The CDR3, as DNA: TGTGCCAGCAGCCTCCCTCCCACAGATACGCAGTATTTT.

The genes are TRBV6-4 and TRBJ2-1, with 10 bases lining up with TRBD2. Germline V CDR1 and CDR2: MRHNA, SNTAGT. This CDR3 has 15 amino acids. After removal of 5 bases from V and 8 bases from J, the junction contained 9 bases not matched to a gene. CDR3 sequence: CASSTLAGEVYEQFF. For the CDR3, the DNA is TGTGCCAGCAGTACCCTAGCGGGAGAAGTGTATGAGCAGTTCTTC.

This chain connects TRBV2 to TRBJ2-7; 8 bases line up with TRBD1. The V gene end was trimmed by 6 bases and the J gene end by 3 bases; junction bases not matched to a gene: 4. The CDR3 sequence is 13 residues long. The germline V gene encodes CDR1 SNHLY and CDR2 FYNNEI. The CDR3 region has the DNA TGTGCCAGCAGGCGGGACAGGCGCTACGAGCAGTACTTC. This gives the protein CASRRDRRYEQYF.

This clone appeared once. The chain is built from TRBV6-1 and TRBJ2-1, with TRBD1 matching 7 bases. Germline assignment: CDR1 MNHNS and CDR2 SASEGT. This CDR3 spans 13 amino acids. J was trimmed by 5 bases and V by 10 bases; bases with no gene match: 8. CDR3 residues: CATQTGFNNEQFF. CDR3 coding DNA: TGTGCCACGCAGACAGGGTTCAACAATGAGCAGTTCTTC.

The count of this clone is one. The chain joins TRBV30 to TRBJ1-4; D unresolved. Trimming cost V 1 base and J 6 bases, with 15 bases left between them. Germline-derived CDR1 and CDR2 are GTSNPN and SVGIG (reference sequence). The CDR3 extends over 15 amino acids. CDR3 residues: CAWSEAAQVDEKLFF. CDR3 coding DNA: TGTGCCTGGAGTGAGGCAGCCCAGGTCGATGAAAAACTGTTTTTT.

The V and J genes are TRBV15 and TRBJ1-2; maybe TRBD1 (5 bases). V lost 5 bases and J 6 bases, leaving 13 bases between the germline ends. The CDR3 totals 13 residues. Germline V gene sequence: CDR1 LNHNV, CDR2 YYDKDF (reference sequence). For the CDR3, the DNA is TGTGCCACCAGCTACGACAGTTACGATGGCTACACCTTC. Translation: CATSYDSYDGYTF.

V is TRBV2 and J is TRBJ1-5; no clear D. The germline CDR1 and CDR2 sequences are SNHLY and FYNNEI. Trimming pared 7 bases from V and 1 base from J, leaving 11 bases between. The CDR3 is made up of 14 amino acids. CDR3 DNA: TGTGCCAGCAATTACGAGGGCAGCAATCAGCCCCAGCATTTT. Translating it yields CASNYEGSNQPQHF.

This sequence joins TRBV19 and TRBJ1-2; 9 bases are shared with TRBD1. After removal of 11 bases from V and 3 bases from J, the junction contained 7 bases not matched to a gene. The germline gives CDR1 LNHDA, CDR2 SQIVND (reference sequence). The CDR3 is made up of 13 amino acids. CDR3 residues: CAVSGTGHYGYTF. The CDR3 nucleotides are TGTGCCGTCTCCGGGACAGGGCACTATGGCTACACCTTC.

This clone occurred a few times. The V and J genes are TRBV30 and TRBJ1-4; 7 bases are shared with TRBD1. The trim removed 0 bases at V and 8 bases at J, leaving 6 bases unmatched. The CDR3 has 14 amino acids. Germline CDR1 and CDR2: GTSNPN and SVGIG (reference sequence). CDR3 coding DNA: TGTGCCTGGAGTGTTAAGGGGGCTAGGGAAAAACTGTTTTTT. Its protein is CAWSVKGAREKLFF.